This T cell receptor (beta chain) was obtained from a study of T-cell memory formation after mild COVID-19. This clonotype was detected a few times. A single record per CDR3 protein comes from TCRdb applying MiXCR to the 5' RACE reads. The sample gives 280,000 or so distinct CDR3 sequences, 7% to 10% of which show up once; 20% to 25% is in the top ten. The receptor's source is a man younger than 35 who had mild COVID-19 (a few samples of this study predate the infection). Cell type and time point are not known. The sequenced sample was PBMCs or a T cell subset sorted from them (not recorded which).

The CDR3 DNA is TGTGCCAGCCAGCGTCGCCGGGGGGATACGCAGTATTTT. Translated: CASQRRRGDTQYF. The chain is built from TRBV6-2 or TRBV6-3 and TRBJ2-3; TRBD2 might be the D (6 bases). CDR3 size: 13 residues. Germline V gene lookup returns CDR1 MNHEY and CDR2 SVGEGT. V shed 8 bases and J shed 6 bases, with 15 bases lying between them.